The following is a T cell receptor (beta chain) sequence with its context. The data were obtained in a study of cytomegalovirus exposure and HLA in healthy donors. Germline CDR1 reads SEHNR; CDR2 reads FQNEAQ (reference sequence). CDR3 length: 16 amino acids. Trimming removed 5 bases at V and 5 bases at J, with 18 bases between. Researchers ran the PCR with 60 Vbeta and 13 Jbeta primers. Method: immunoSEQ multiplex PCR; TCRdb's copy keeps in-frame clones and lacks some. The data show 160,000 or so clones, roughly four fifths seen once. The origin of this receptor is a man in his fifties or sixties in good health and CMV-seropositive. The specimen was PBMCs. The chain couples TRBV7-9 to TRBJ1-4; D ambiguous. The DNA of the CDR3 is TGTGCCAGCAGCGCCAGCCGTACGGGAGGGAATGAAAAACTGTTTTTT. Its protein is CASSASRTGGNEKLFF.